Sequencing of this TCR beta chain was carried out in a study of Ad26.COV2.S vaccination and SARS-CoV-2 variants. There are 16 residues in the CDR3. The germline V gene encodes CDR1 KGHDR and CDR2 SFDVKD. Unmatched junction bases numbered 9, after V lost 9 bases and J lost 4 bases. Profiling relied on immunoSEQ multiplex PCR, and the TCRdb table lists in-frame clones only, not all of them. The sample lists 410,000 or so clones; approximately 90% were seen once. The sample's treatment: 15 to 20 received Ad26.COV2.S at low or high dose, single or two shots; roughly 5 received placebo; per-sample allocation not given. The samples were gathered on day 63 after the first injection of vaccine or placebo.

The chain combines TRBV24-1 with TRBJ2-1; 12 bases agree with TRBD2. The specimen was peripheral blood, collected in a trial of Ad26.COV2.S vaccine versus placebo. The receptor comes from a person between 18 and 59 years old who received the Ad26.COV2.S COVID-19 vaccine or a placebo. The DNA for the CDR3 is TGTGCCACCGGGGGTACTAGCGGGGGGCTGTACAATGAGCAGTTCTTC. Translating it yields CATGGTSGGLYNEQFF.